These 5 T cell receptor gamma chains were all obtained from the same sample, sequenced in a study of Vδ1+ human thymocytes. Study results and caveats: Thymic TRG and TRD repertoires appeared highly polyclonal.

No antigen is known for these receptors. RNA was extracted from the cells and then reverse transcribed. Multiplex PCR used pooled V-gene forward primers and a constant-region reverse primer to amplify CDR3s. TCRdb reprocessed the multiplex PCR reads using CATT. Among 35,000 or so gamma-chain clones listed, around 20% were seen once. The sequenced material came from Vdelta1+ gamma-delta thymocytes from the thymus. Indicated subset: FACS-sorted CD3+ TCRalphabeta- TCRVdelta1+ TCRVdelta2- thymocytes. Receptors were obtained from a girl under two years old who had congenital heart surgery.

V gene TRGV9 combines with J gene TRGJ1 or TRGJ2. Trimming at V came to 2 bases and at J to 10 bases, leaving 8 bases not matched to a gene. The V gene's germline CDR1 is GITISATS and CDR2 ISYDGTV (reference sequence). The CDR3 sequence is 12 residues long. The CDR3 region has the DNA TGTGCCTTGTGGGAGGGGGCCACAAAGAAACTCTTT. Translation gives CALWEGATKKLF.

V is TRGV2 and J is TRGJP2. The J segment lost 8 bases and the V segment lost 6 bases, leaving 12 bases of the junction unmatched. This CDR3 contains 14 residues. Germline V gives CDR1 EGSNGY, CDR2 YDSYNSKV. CDR3 in amino acids: CATWSPRADWIKTF. The CDR3 DNA reads as TGTGCCACCTGGTCCCCGAGGGCAGATTGGATCAAGACGTTT.

The V and J genes are TRGV3 and TRGJ1 or TRGJ2. The germline V gene has CDR1 VTNTFY and CDR2 YDVSTARD (reference sequence). The CDR3 has 14 amino acids. The trim removed 0 bases at V and 6 bases at J, leaving 8 bases unmatched. In DNA, the CDR3 is TGTGCCACCTGGGACAGGCGGAGCGGTTATAAGAAACTCTTT. As protein: CATWDRRSGYKKLF.

This clone has only a few counts. The chain has TRGV9 and TRGJ1 or TRGJ2. The V and J ends lost 4 bases and 0 bases, in that order; junction bases with no gene match: 9. Germline-derived CDR1 and CDR2 are GITISATS and ISYDGTV (reference sequence). The CDR3 is made up of 15 amino acids. The CDR3 spells CALWDPVPNYYKKLF. The CDR3 region has the DNA TGTGCCTTGTGGGACCCCGTCCCGAATTATTATAAGAAACTCTTT.

This chain links TRGV4 with TRGJ1 or TRGJ2. Looked up from germline, CDR1 is EGSTGY and CDR2 is YDSYTSSV. The CDR3 runs to 16 residues. J gave up 3 bases and V 1 base, and 12 bases lay outside the gene matches. The CDR3 loop reads CATWDGGGWTYYKKLF. Written as DNA, the CDR3 is TGTGCCACCTGGGATGGCGGGGGTTGGACTTATTATAAGAAACTCTTT.